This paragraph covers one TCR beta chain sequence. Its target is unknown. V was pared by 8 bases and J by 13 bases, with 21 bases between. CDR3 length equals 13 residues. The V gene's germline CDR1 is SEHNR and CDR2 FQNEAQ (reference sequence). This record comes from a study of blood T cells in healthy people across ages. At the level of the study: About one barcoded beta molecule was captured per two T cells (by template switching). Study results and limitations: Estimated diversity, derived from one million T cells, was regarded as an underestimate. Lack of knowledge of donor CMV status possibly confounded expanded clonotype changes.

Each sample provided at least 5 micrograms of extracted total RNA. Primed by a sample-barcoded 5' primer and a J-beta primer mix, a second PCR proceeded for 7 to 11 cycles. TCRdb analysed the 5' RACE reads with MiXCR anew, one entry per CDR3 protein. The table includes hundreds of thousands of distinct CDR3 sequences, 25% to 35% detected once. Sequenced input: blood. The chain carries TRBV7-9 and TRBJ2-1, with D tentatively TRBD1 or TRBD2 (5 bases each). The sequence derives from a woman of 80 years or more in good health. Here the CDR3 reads CASGWDVKETQFF. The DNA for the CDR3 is TGTGCCAGCGGCTGGGACGTAAAAGAGACCCAGTTCTTC. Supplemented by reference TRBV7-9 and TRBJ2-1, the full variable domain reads DTGVSQNPRHKITKRGQNVTFRCDPISEHNRLYWYRQTLGQGPEFLTYFQNEAQLEKSRLLSDRFSAERPKGSFSTLEIQRTEQGDSAMYLCASGWDVKETQFFGPGTRLTVL.